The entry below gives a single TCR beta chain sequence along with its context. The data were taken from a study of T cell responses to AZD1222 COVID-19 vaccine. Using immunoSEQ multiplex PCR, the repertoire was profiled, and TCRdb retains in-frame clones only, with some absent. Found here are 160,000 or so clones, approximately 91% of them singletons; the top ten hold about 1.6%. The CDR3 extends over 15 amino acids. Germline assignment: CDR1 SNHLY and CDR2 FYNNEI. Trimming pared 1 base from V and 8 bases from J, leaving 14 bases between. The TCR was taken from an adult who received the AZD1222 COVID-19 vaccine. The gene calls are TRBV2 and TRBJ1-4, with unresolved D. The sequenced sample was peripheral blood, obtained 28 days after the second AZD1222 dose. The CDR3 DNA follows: TGTGCCAGCAGTGAAGAGGTATCCCGGTCCGAAAAACTGTTTTTT. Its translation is CASSEEVSRSEKLFF.